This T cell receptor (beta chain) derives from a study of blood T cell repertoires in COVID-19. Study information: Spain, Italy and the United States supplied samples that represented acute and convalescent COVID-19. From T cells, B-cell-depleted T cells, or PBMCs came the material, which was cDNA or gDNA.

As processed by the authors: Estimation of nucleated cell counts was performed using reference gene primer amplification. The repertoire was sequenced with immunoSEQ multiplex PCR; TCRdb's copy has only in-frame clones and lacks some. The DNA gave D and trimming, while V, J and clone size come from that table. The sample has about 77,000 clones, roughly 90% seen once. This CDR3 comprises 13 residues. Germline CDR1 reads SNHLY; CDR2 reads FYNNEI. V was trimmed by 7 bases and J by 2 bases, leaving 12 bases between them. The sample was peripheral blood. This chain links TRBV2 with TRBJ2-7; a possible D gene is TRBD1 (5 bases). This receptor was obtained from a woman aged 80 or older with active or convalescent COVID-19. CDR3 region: CASIRTPPYEQYF. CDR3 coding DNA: TGTGCCAGCATTAGGACACCGCCCTACGAGCAGTACTTC.